This T cell receptor beta chain emerged from a study of blood T cell repertoires in COVID-19. Study as a whole: T cells, B-cell-depleted T cells, or PBMCs provided the cDNA or gDNA that served as material.

Patients in Seattle were enrolled during active infection, then followed longitudinally. Authors' analysis steps: Reference gene primer amplification gave estimated nucleated cell counts. TCRdb's copy holds only in-frame clones and misses some; the assay was immunoSEQ multiplex PCR. V, J and clone size are those of that table, while D and trimming were read from the DNA. The table shows 100,000 to 150,000 clones, with 85% to 90% occurring only once. The receptor was isolated from a woman aged 60 to 75 with COVID-19, enrolled during active disease. The sample was peripheral blood.

This CDR3 reads CASSQVGQGSEQYF. CDR3 DNA: TGTGCCAGCAGCCAAGTCGGACAAGGCTCCGAGCAGTACTTC. The J gene is TRBJ2-7, the V gene TRBV4-2; possibly TRBD1 for D (5 bases). CDR3 size: 14 residues. The V end lost 1 base, the J end lost 6 bases, and 13 bases lay between the germline ends. Germline assignment: CDR1 LGHNA and CDR2 YNFKEQ.